This passage covers 15 T cell receptor beta chains from one sample sequenced in a study of blood T cell repertoires in COVID-19 (dated by TCRdb to 2020 to 2022). Libraries came from the immunoSEQ multiplex PCR assay. Entries here come from immuneACCESS through TCRdb and include only in-frame sequences with V and J called. Some clones fail to appear in such tables; in the studies checked, an unresolved V gene covers under half of the shortfall, and the cause of the remainder is unknown. In all, the sample holds about 480,000 clones, and 70% to 90% of those were seen once. About 2.1% of the sample goes to the ten largest clones. Specimen: PBMCs or T cells enriched from blood (not recorded which). Every receptor here comes from a woman younger than 35 with acute COVID-19.

V gene TRBV9 combines with J gene TRBJ1-1; TRBD1 matches at 9 bases. CDR3 length equals 14 residues. J lost 12 bases, V lost 3 bases, and 12 bases had no gene match. Germline V gives CDR1 SGDLS, CDR2 YYNGEE. The CDR3 bases are TGTGCCAGCAGCGGCTCACAGGGGGCCAGGAGGCCTTTCTTT. Amino acid sequence: CASSGSQGARRPFF. The full variable domain, with the rest looked up from reference TRBV9 and TRBJ1-1, is DSGVTQTPKHLITATGQRVTLRCSPRSGDLSVYWYQQSLDQGLQFLIQYYNGEERAKGNILERFSAQQFPDLHSELNLSSLELGDSALYFCASSGSQGARRPFFGQGTRLTVV.

The CDR3 sequence: CASSPAQGEAFF. As DNA, the CDR3 is TGTGCCAGCAGCCCGGCACAGGGCGAAGCTTTCTTT. The gene calls are TRBV5-6 and TRBJ1-1; TRBD1 might be the D (6 bases). Germline lookup yields CDR1 SGHDT and CDR2 YYEEEE. The CDR3 runs to 12 residues. With 4 bases removed from V and 8 bases from J, the gap between germline ends came to 12 bases.

The rearrangement links TRBV4-3 to TRBJ2-3, with 9 bases identical to TRBD2. The CDR3 extends over 15 amino acids. The J segment lost 2 bases and the V segment lost 5 bases, leaving 5 bases of the junction unmatched. CDR1 and CDR2 (germline): LGHNA, YSLEER. In DNA, the CDR3 is TGCGCCAGCAGCTTACGCGGGAGGGTCACAGATACGCAGTATTTT. Amino acid sequence: CASSLRGRVTDTQYF.

The J gene is TRBJ2-3, the V gene TRBV9; 12 nucleotides match TRBD2. Germline V gene data show CDR1 as SGDLS and CDR2 as YYNGEE. The CDR3 length is 18 residues. V shed 3 bases, J shed 0 bases, and the junction held 8 bases outside the gene matches. The CDR3 DNA is TGTGCCAGCAGCGACCGGACTAGCGGGAAGGAAAGCACAGATACGCAGTATTTT. Amino acid sequence: CASSDRTSGKESTDTQYF.

V is TRBV4-3 and J is TRBJ1-1, with 7 nucleotides matching TRBD1. From germline, CDR1 is LGHNA and CDR2 YSLEER. The V gene end was trimmed by 0 bases and the J gene end by 4 bases; junction bases not matched to a gene: 5. The CDR3 consists of 15 residues. The chain's CDR3 is CASSQDRDRVTEAFF. CDR3 bases: TGCGCCAGCAGCCAAGATCGGGACAGAGTCACTGAAGCTTTCTTT.

CDR3 protein: CASSRPGTGDEKLFF. The CDR3 bases are TGTGCCAGCAGCCGCCCCGGGACAGGGGATGAAAAACTGTTTTTT. The chain couples TRBV7-9 to TRBJ1-4, with 10 bases that match TRBD1. In germline, CDR1 is SEHNR, CDR2 FQNEAQ (reference sequence). The CDR3 is made up of 15 amino acids. Trimming at V came to 5 bases and at J to 6 bases, leaving 6 bases not matched to a gene.

On this clone: A much larger clone sits a single nucleotide away, making a read error possible. Different DNA sequences within this sample yield the same CDR3. This sequence joins TRBV6-5 and TRBJ1-5; tentative D call: TRBD1 (5 bases). This CDR3 has 14 amino acids. Trimming pared 2 bases from V and 3 bases from J, leaving 8 bases between. In germline, CDR1 is MNHEY, CDR2 SVGAGI. CDR3 loop: CASSYGADNQPQHF. As DNA, the CDR3 is TGTGCCAGCAGTTACGGGGCGGACAATCAGCCCCAGCATTTT.

The chain employs TRBV6-5 and TRBJ2-7; 7 bases line up with TRBD1. V gave up 0 bases and J gave up 0 bases; unmatched junction bases: 5. This CDR3 has 16 residues. Per germline, CDR1 MNHEY and CDR2 SVGAGI. Here the CDR3 DNA reads TGTGCCAGCAGTTACTCGGGGCCAGGGGGCTCCTACGAGCAGTACTTC. Its translation is CASSYSGPGGSYEQYF.

This clone has only one observation. The chain has TRBV5-6 and TRBJ2-2; possibly TRBD2 for D (6 bases). This CDR3 region has 17 residues. Trimming pared 2 bases from V and 3 bases from J, leaving 17 bases between. Germline-derived CDR1 and CDR2 are SGHDT and YYEEEE. CDR3: CASSLWSTGTYTGELFF. The DNA for the CDR3 is TGTGCCAGCAGCTTATGGTCTACGGGGACTTACACCGGGGAGCTGTTTTTT.

The rearrangement links TRBV5-1 to TRBJ2-3, with 7 bases identical to TRBD2. Losses at the gene ends were 1 base for V and 6 bases for J; bases not matched to a gene: 2. CDR1 and CDR2 (germline): SGHRS, YFSETQ. The CDR3 loop spans 13 amino acids. The DNA for the CDR3 is TGCGCCAGCAGCTTGAGCGGGGTCGATACGCAGTATTTT. Translating gives CASSLSGVDTQYF. The whole variable domain, filled in from reference TRBV5-1 and TRBJ2-3, reads KAGVTQTPRYLIKTRGQQVTLSCSPISGHRSVSWYQQTPGQGLQFLFEYFSETQRNKGNFPGRFSGRQFSNSRSEMNVSTLELGDSALYLCASSLSGVDTQYFGPGTRLTVL.

The V gene is TRBV20-1, the J gene TRBJ1-6; 9 nucleotides align to TRBD1. This CDR3 contains 14 residues. Germline CDR1 DFQATT, CDR2 SNEGSKA (reference sequence). Trimming cost V 3 bases and J 7 bases; bases outside gene matches: 4. CDR3 in amino acids: CSASPGQGNSPLHF. CDR3 DNA: TGCAGTGCTAGTCCCGGACAGGGGAATTCACCCCTCCACTTT.

This rearrangement joins TRBV6-4 to TRBJ2-3; 9 positions match TRBD2. The germline V gene has CDR1 MRHNA and CDR2 SNTAGT. This CDR3 has 14 amino acids. The trim removed 5 bases at V and 4 bases at J, leaving 4 bases unmatched. CDR3 sequence reads: CASSQRGEADTQYF. The CDR3 coding sequence is TGTGCCAGCAGTCAGCGGGGGGAGGCAGATACGCAGTATTTT.

V and J are TRBV6-1 and TRBJ2-7; possibly TRBD2 for D (7 bases). V shed 2 bases and J shed 3 bases, with 14 bases lying between them. Germline loops: CDR1 MNHNS, CDR2 SASEGT. The CDR3 loop spans 15 amino acids. CDR3 residues: CASSEQEGGVYEQYF. As DNA, the CDR3 is TGTGCCAGCAGTGAACAAGAGGGGGGGGTCTACGAGCAGTACTTC.

The chain links TRBV10-2 to TRBJ2-7; TRBD1 matches 8 bases. The CDR3 is made up of 15 amino acids. Germline assignment: CDR1 WSHSY and CDR2 SAAADI. Trimming cost V 3 bases and J 5 bases; bases outside gene matches: 9. CDR3 loop: CASSDSGQGAHEQYF. For the CDR3, the DNA is TGCGCCAGCAGTGATTCCGGACAGGGCGCCCACGAGCAGTACTTC.

This clone occurred once. The chain recombines TRBV24-1 with TRBJ2-3; D gene uncertain. The CDR3 length is 16 residues. Germline V gene lookup returns CDR1 KGHDR and CDR2 SFDVKD. V lost 3 bases to trimming and J lost 0 bases, with 12 bases between them. CDR3 region: CATSDPTRRSTDTQYF. The CDR3 nucleotides read TGTGCCACCAGTGATCCAACACGGAGAAGCACAGATACGCAGTATTTT.